Following are 20 T cell receptor beta chains from one sample sequenced in a study of blood T cell repertoires in COVID-19. Method: immunoSEQ multiplex PCR; TCRdb's copy keeps in-frame clones and lacks some. The table includes some 54,000 clones, around 90% detected once. The sequenced sample consisted of peripheral blood. The receptors originated from a man between 60 and 75 years old with acute or convalescent COVID-19.

The chain is built from TRBV9 and TRBJ1-4; D is unclear. Germline CDR1 is SGDLS and CDR2 is YYNGEE. Deletions cut 2 bases from V and 4 bases from J, with 6 bases between. The CDR3 covers 13 residues. The CDR3 DNA reads as TGTGCCAGCAGCGTGAGCCTTAATGAAAAACTGTTTTTT. This translates into CASSVSLNEKLFF.

V is TRBV10-3 and J is TRBJ2-7; the match to TRBD1 covers 7 bases. This CDR3 has 14 residues. The V gene's germline CDR1 is ENHRY and CDR2 SYGVKD. With V trimmed by 8 bases and J by 5 bases, 12 bases remained unmatched. The CDR3 DNA reads TGTGCCATCTCCGGACAGGCCGGAAACCACGAGCAGTACTTC. Encoded protein: CAISGQAGNHEQYF.

The rearrangement uses TRBV28 and TRBJ2-4, with TRBD2 as a possible D gene (5 bases). The CDR3 spans 13 residues. With 6 bases removed from V and 2 bases from J, the gap between germline ends came to 8 bases. CDR1 and CDR2 from the germline V gene are MDHEN and SYDVKM. The DNA of the CDR3 is TGTGCCAGCAGGGGGAGTCCCAAAAACATTCAGTACTTC. It is translated as CASRGSPKNIQYF.

V usage is TRBV6-5 and J usage is TRBJ2-1, with D uncertain. The germline V and J ends were trimmed by 1 base and 12 bases, with 7 bases remaining between them. The CDR3 is 11 amino acids. Germline-derived CDR1 and CDR2 are MNHEY and SVGAGI. CDR3 DNA: TGTGCCAGCAGTTACTTGGAGTCGCAGTTCTTC. It yields the protein CASSYLESQFF.

This clone was found once. The V and J genes are TRBV10-3 and TRBJ1-1, with TRBD1 matching 7 bases. V dropped 6 bases and J dropped 3; count of bases not matched to a gene: 10. The CDR3 spans 15 residues. Germline V gene data show CDR1 as ENHRY and CDR2 as SYGVKD. CDR3 nucleotide sequence: TGTGCCATCAGCGTACAGGGGTCGGGGGACACTGAAGCTTTCTTT. Translation gives CAISVQGSGDTEAFF.

This clone was observed once. This rearrangement joins TRBV6-5 to TRBJ1-2; 8 bases fit TRBD1. V was clipped by 7 bases and J by 7 bases; unmatched bases: 8. The CDR3 has 13 amino acids. CDR1 and CDR2 from the germline V gene are MNHEY and SVGAGI. The CDR3 protein is CASTRTGRGGYTF. DNA of the CDR3: TGTGCCAGCACCCGGACAGGGCGAGGTGGCTACACCTTC.

The gene calls are TRBV6-2 or TRBV6-3 and TRBJ2-1; 9 nucleotides match TRBD2. V lost 2 bases, J lost 1 base, and 0 bases stayed unmatched. In germline, CDR1 is MNHEY, CDR2 SVGEGT. CDR3 length: 15 amino acids. The CDR3 DNA follows: TGTGCCAGCAGTTACGCGGGAGGGTCCTACAATGAGCAGTTCTTC. It encodes CASSYAGGSYNEQFF.

The chain uses TRBV18 and TRBJ1-1, with D unresolved. Per germline, CDR1 KGHSH and CDR2 LQKENI. The CDR3 loop spans 13 amino acids. V shed 3 bases and J shed 6 bases, with 11 bases lying between them. The CDR3 is CASSPTRGSEAFF. In nucleotides, the CDR3 is TGTGCCAGCTCACCGACGAGAGGCTCTGAAGCTTTCTTT. The whole variable domain, remainder taken from reference TRBV18 and TRBJ1-1, is NAGVMQNPRHLVRRRGQEARLRCSPMKGHSHVYWYRQLPEEGLKFMVYLQKENIIDESGMPKERFSAEFPKEGPSILRIQQVVRGDSAAYFCASSPTRGSEAFFGQGTRLTVV.

The chain joins TRBV7-3 to TRBJ1-5, with D uncertain. Trimming shortened V by 4 bases and J by 0 bases, and 7 bases separated the two germline ends. CDR1 is SGHTA and CDR2 is FQGTGA in the germline V gene. This CDR3 is 14 amino acids long. The CDR3 protein is CASSSRSSNQPQHF. In DNA, the CDR3 is TGTGCCAGCAGCTCCCGCAGTAGCAATCAGCCCCAGCATTTT.

The count of this clone is one. The chain employs TRBV14 and TRBJ2-7; D unclear. The germline V gene encodes CDR1 SGHDN and CDR2 FVKESK. The CDR3 has 14 amino acids. V lost 2 bases and J 3 bases, leaving 11 bases between the germline ends. The CDR3 nucleotides read TGTGCCAGCAGCCAAAACCTCGCGGTCTACGAGCAGTACTTC. Its translation is CASSQNLAVYEQYF.

This chain joins TRBV10-3 and TRBJ2-7, with 10 positions matching TRBD2. The J segment lost 2 bases and the V segment lost 0 bases, leaving 4 bases of the junction unmatched. The V gene's germline CDR1 is ENHRY and CDR2 SYGVKD. The CDR3 sequence is 16 residues long. Here the CDR3 reads CAISESLAGWAYEQYF. CDR3 nucleotide sequence: TGTGCCATCAGTGAGTCACTAGCGGGATGGGCCTACGAGCAGTACTTC.

This clone came up a few times. The chain couples TRBV4-1 to TRBJ2-3; 8 nucleotides align to TRBD1. CDR3 size: 17 residues. Germline values: CDR1 MGHRA, CDR2 YSYEKL. The J segment lost 0 bases and the V segment lost 1 base, leaving 6 bases of the junction unmatched. In DNA, the CDR3 is TGCGCCAGCAGCCAAGGTGGCAGGGGGCCTAGCACAGATACGCAGTATTTT. Translation gives CASSQGGRGPSTDTQYF.

The gene calls are TRBV5-4 and TRBJ2-7; D is undetermined. Per the germline V gene, CDR1 is SGHNT and CDR2 is YYREEE (reference sequence). This CDR3 comprises 10 residues. Trimming left V 6 bases short and J 4 bases short, with 5 bases between. CDR3 in amino acids: CASTPYEQYF. CDR3 DNA sequence: TGTGCCAGCACCCCATACGAGCAGTACTTC. The variable domain in full, with the rest retrieved from reference TRBV5-4 and TRBJ2-7, is ETGVTQSPTHLIKTRGQQVTLRCSSQSGHNTVSWYQQALGQGPQFIFQYYREEENGRGNFPPRFSGLQFPNYSSELNVNALELDDSALYLCASTPYEQYFGPGTRLTVT.

V gene TRBV19 combines with J gene TRBJ1-5; 7 bases map to TRBD1. With 4 bases clipped from V and 7 bases from J, the junction kept 7 bases outside the gene matches. Germline CDR1 and CDR2: LNHDA and SQIVND (reference sequence). The CDR3 runs to 14 residues. The CDR3 sequence is CASSTLGGWQPQHF. Here the CDR3 DNA reads TGTGCCAGTAGTACCCTAGGGGGCTGGCAGCCCCAGCATTTT.

The genes are TRBV5-1 and TRBJ1-5, with a weak D call TRBD1 (6 bases). V dropped 3 bases and J dropped 1 base, with 11 bases sitting between them. Germline assignment: CDR1 SGHRS and CDR2 YFSETQ. The CDR3 consists of 15 residues. The CDR3: CASSSGGQSNQPQHF. CDR3 DNA: TGCGCCAGCAGCTCGGGTGGACAGAGCAATCAGCCCCAGCATTTT.

This clone was counted once. The DNA of the CDR3 is TGTGCTAGTGGTTTGGCTCAAGCCCTAGGTCCCCACGAGCAGTACTTC. This encodes CASGLAQALGPHEQYF. The rearrangement uses TRBV12-5 and TRBJ2-7; D remains unclear. The V end lost 1 base, the J end lost 5 bases, and 18 bases lay between the germline ends. There are 16 residues in the CDR3. Germline V gene sequence: CDR1 LGHNT, CDR2 FRNRAP.

This chain uses TRBV19 with TRBJ1-5, with a tentative D call TRBD1 (6 bases). V lost 7 bases and J lost 1, with 14 bases in between. This CDR3 region has 15 residues. Germline CDR1 LNHDA, CDR2 SQIVND (reference sequence). Here the CDR3 DNA reads TGTGCCAGTAACCCGGGGGGGGCCAGCAATCAGCCCCAGCATTTT. Translated: CASNPGGASNQPQHF.

The DNA for the CDR3 is TGTGCCAGCAGCTTAAGGGGTGGGGATGGCTACACCTTC. Its protein product is CASSLRGGDGYTF. This rearrangement joins TRBV9 to TRBJ1-2; maybe TRBD1 (5 bases). The CDR3 covers 13 residues. Germline values: CDR1 SGDLS, CDR2 YYNGEE. V shed 4 bases and J shed 6 bases, with 13 bases lying between them.

The genes are TRBV5-6 and TRBJ2-7; TRBD1 matches at 8 bases. The germline gives CDR1 SGHDT, CDR2 YYEEEE. The CDR3 contains 13 residues. V was clipped by 5 bases and J by 2 bases; unmatched bases: 3. CDR3 loop: CASRGTGTYEQYF. DNA of the CDR3: TGTGCCAGCAGAGGGACAGGAACCTACGAGCAGTACTTC. Complete variable domain (other parts from reference TRBV5-6 and TRBJ2-7): DAGVTQSPTHLIKTRGQQVTLRCSPKSGHDTVSWYQQALGQGPQFIFQYYEEEERQRGNFPDRFSGHQFPNYSSELNVNALLLGDSALYLCASRGTGTYEQYFGPGTRLTVT.

The chain combines TRBV4-3 with TRBJ2-7; 10 bases fit TRBD2. This CDR3 has 17 amino acids. Trimming cost V 0 bases and J 3 bases; bases outside gene matches: 8. Looked up from germline, CDR1 is LGHNA and CDR2 is YSLEER. In DNA form, the CDR3 reads TGCGCCAGCAGCCAAGACTGGATAGCGGGAGGCGGCTACGAGCAGTACTTC. As protein: CASSQDWIAGGGYEQYF.